Below, one T cell receptor beta chain is given with its context. The sample originates from a study of early T cells in non-severe SARS-CoV-2 infection. Unique molecular identifier tags were affixed to discrete cDNA molecules. Each CDR3 protein gets one entry after TCRdb re-called the 5' RACE reads with MiXCR. The sample consists of about 69,000 distinct CDR3 sequences, around 11% of them appearing once. The V end lost 2 bases, the J end lost 4 bases, and 8 bases lay between the germline ends. This CDR3 has 14 residues. V gene TRBV12-3 or TRBV12-4 combines with J gene TRBJ2-2, with a tentative D call TRBD1 (5 bases). The TCR originated in an adult who was a healthcare worker with PCR-confirmed SARS-CoV-2 infection or an uninfected control (not recorded which). Sequences were obtained from whole blood. CDR3 nucleotide sequence: TGTGCCAGCAGTTTAAGGGGTCCCACCGGGGAGCTGTTTTTT. It encodes CASSLRGPTGELFF.